The entry below describes one T cell receptor (beta chain). What it binds is not known. One junction end disagrees with the germline gene, perhaps due to a read error. The time point denotes: newly diagnosed GD, antithyroid drugs for less than 3 months. Extracted PBMC RNA gave rise to the TCR library. Both iRepertoire HTBI primers and Arm-PCR of CDR3 regions were used to build the TCR beta libraries. TCRdb called the multiplex PCR reads again in MiXCR, with one record for every CDR3 protein. The repertoire holds 400,000 to 550,000 distinct CDR3 sequences, with 14% to 15% as singletons. CDR1 and CDR2 (germline): MNHGY, SVAAGI. The CDR3 sequence is 17 residues long. The source of the sample is a study of regulatory T cells in long-lasting Graves disease. General study results and limits: Reduced TCR diversity was observed in persistent Graves' patients versus newly diagnosed patients.

The sample was also linked to a second study, of T cells in Graves' hyperthyroidism and ophthalmopathy.

The sequence was collected from a woman in her 30s with Graves disease. The specimen was peripheral blood mononuclear cells (PBMCs), collected at new diagnosis, from a patient treated with antithyroid drugs. This chain links TRBV6-9 with TRBJ1-6, with 12 bases matching TRBD1. CDR3 loop: CACSYAPGQGADSPLHF. For the CDR3, the DNA is TGTGCCTGCAGTTATGCTCCGGGACAGGGGGCTGATTCACCCCTCCACTTT.